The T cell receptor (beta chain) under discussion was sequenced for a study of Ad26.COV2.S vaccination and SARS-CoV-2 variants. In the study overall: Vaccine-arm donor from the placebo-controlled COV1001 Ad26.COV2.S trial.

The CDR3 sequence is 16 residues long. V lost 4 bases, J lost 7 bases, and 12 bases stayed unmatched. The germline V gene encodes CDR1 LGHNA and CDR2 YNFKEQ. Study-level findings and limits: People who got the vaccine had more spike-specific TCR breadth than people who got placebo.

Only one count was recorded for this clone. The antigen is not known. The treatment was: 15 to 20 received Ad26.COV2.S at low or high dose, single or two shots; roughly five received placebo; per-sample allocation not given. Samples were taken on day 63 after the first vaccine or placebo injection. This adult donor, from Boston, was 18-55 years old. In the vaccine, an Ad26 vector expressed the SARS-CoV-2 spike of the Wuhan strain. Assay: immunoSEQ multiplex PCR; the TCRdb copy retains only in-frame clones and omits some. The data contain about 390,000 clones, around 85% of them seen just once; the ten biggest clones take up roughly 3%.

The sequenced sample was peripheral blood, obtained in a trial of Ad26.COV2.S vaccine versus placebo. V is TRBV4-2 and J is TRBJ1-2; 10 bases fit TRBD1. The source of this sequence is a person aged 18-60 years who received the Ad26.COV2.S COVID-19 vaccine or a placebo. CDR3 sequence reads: CASSPRQGAGLPGYTF. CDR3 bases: TGTGCCAGCAGCCCACGACAGGGGGCGGGACTCCCTGGCTACACCTTC.